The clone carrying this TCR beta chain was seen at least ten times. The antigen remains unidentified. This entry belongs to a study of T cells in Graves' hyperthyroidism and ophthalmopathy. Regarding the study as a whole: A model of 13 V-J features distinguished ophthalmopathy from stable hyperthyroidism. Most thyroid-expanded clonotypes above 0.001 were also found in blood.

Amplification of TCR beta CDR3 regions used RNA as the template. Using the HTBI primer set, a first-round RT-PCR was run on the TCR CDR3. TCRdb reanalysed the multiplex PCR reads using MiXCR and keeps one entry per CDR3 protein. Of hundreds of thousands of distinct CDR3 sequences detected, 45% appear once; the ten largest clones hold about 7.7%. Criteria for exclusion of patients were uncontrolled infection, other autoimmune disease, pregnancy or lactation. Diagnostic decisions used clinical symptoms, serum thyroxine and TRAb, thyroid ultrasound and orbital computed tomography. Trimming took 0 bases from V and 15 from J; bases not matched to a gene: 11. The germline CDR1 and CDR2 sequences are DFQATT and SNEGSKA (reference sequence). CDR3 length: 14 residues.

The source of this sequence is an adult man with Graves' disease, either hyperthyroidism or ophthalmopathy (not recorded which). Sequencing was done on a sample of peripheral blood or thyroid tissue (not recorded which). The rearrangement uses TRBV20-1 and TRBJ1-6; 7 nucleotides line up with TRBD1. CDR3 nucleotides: TGCAGTGCTAGAGATCAGGGACAGAGTACTCTCCTCCACTTT. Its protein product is CSARDQGQSTLLHF.